The 5 T cell receptor beta chains below were found in one sample sequenced in a study of response to subunit inactivated influenza vaccine. MiXCR, applied by TCRdb to the RT-PCR reads, yields one record per CDR3 protein. Here the sample spans hundreds of thousands of distinct CDR3 sequences, about 25% being singletons. Sequences were derived from CD4+ T cells sorted from PBMCs, sampled more than 4 days after vaccination. The origin of the receptors is a man between 50 and 59 years old who received an inactivated influenza vaccine.

The chain couples TRBV5-1 to TRBJ2-4, with 8 bases that match TRBD2. Germline assignment: CDR1 SGHRS and CDR2 YFSETQ. The CDR3 extends over 17 amino acids. The V and J ends lost 0 bases and 8 bases, in that order; junction bases with no gene match: 13. CDR3: CASSLVTSGGGVDIQYF. For the CDR3, the DNA is TGCGCCAGCAGCTTGGTCACTAGCGGTGGTGGGGTAGACATTCAGTACTTC.

This clonotype showed up just a few times. The chain uses TRBV2 and TRBJ2-3; D is undetermined. The CDR3 spans 17 residues. Trimming pared 3 bases from V and 2 bases from J, leaving 18 bases between. Per the germline V gene, CDR1 is SNHLY and CDR2 is FYNNEI. Here the CDR3 reads CASSEVSAVRATDTQYF. The CDR3 DNA follows: TGTGCCAGCAGTGAGGTATCGGCGGTCCGGGCCACAGATACGCAGTATTTT.

V gene TRBV5-1 combines with J gene TRBJ2-7, with 9 bases fitting TRBD2. The CDR3 runs to 17 residues. Per germline, CDR1 SGHRS and CDR2 YFSETQ. Germline trimming cut 0 bases from V and 8 bases from J; bases unmatched to any gene: 15. Here the CDR3 DNA reads TGCGCCAGCAGCTTGGGGTTGACTAGCGGCCCCAGTGCCAAGCAGTACTTC. It encodes CASSLGLTSGPSAKQYF.

The chain is built from TRBV5-1 and TRBJ1-4, with 9 bases fitting TRBD1. CDR3 length equals 14 residues. J was trimmed by 12 bases and V by 4 bases; bases with no gene match: 10. Germline CDR1 SGHRS, CDR2 YFSETQ. In DNA form, the CDR3 reads TGCGCCAGCAGCCCCGGGACAGGGTCCCAGCAACTGTTTTTT. Amino acid sequence: CASSPGTGSQQLFF.

This clonotype was seen more than once but under ten times. J is TRBJ2-1 and V is TRBV4-3, with D perhaps matching TRBD1 or TRBD2 (5 bases each). This CDR3 region has 18 residues. Germline lookup yields CDR1 LGHNA and CDR2 YSLEER. With 0 bases removed from V and 0 bases from J, the gap between germline ends came to 15 bases. The CDR3: CASSQEWVGTSSYNEQFF. CDR3 bases: TGCGCCAGCAGCCAAGAGTGGGTCGGGACGAGCTCCTACAATGAGCAGTTCTTC.